This T cell receptor beta chain was sequenced in a study of cytomegalovirus exposure and HLA in healthy donors. The CDR3 contains 11 residues. Germline CDR1 is GTSNPN and CDR2 is SVGIG (reference sequence). PCR involved 60 Vbeta and 13 Jbeta primers. Some clones are missing from TCRdb's copy, which holds only in-frame ones; the method was immunoSEQ multiplex PCR. The top ten clones hold around 3% of a sample with 150,000 or so clones, nearly 80% of them seen once. This clone was recorded a few times. At one boundary the junction diverges from the germline segment, which might be a read error. Donors had nominal health at sampling but likely had unrecorded immune exposures.

The source is a man aged 35-49 years in good health and CMV-seropositive. V is TRBV30 and J is TRBJ2-7; tentative D call: TRBD2 (7 bases). Sequenced sample: PBMCs. The CDR3 region is CAWSVQGRVRF. The CDR3 nucleotides are TGTGCCTGGAGTGTTCAGGGGAGGGTTAGATTC.